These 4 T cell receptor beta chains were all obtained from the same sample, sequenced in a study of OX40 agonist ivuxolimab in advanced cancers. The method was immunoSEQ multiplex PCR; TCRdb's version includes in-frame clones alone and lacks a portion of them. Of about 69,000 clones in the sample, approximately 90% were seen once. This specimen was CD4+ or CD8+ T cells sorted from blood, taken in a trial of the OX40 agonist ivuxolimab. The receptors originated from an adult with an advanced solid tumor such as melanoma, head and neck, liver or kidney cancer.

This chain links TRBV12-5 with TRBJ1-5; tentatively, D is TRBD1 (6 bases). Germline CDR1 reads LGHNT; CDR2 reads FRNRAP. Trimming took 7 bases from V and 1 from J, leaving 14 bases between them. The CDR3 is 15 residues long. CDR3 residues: CASAFSGQSNQPQHF. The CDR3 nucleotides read TGTGCTAGTGCCTTCTCGGGACAAAGCAATCAGCCCCAGCATTTT. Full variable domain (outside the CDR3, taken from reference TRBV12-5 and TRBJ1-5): DARVTQTPRHKVTEMGQEVTMRCQPILGHNTVFWYRQTMMQGLELLAYFRNRAPLDDSGMPKDRFSAEMPDATLATLKIQPSEPRDSAVYFCASAFSGQSNQPQHFGDGTRLSIL.

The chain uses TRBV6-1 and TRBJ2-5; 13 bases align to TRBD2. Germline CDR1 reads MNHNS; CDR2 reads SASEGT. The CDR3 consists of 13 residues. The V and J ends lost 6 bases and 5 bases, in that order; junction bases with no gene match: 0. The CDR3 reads CASRTSGRETQYF. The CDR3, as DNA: TGTGCCAGCAGGACTAGCGGGAGGGAGACCCAGTACTTC.

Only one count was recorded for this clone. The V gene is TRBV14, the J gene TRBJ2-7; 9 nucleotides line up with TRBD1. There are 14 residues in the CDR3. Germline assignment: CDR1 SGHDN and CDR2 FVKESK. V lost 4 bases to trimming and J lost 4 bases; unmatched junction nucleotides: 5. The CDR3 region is CASSPPGQGYEQYF. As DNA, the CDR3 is TGTGCCAGCAGCCCCCCGGGACAGGGATACGAGCAGTACTTC.

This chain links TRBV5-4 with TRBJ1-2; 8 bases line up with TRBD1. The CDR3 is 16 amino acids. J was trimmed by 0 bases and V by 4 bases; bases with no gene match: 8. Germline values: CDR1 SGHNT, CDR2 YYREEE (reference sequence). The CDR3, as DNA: TGTGCCAGCAGCCCGGGACAGGTCAAAGCTAACTATGGCTACACCTTC. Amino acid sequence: CASSPGQVKANYGYTF.